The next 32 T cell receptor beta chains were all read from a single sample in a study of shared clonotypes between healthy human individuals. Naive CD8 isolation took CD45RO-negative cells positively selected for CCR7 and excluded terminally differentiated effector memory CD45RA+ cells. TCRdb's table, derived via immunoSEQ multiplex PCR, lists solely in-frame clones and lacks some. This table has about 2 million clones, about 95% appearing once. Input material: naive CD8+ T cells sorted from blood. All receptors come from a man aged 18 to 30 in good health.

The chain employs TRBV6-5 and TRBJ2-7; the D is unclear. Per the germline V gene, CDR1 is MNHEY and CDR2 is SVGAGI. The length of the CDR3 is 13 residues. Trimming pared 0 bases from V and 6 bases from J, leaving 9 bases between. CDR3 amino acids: CASSYSGYLEQYF. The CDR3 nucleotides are TGTGCCAGCAGTTACTCGGGATATCTCGAGCAGTACTTC.

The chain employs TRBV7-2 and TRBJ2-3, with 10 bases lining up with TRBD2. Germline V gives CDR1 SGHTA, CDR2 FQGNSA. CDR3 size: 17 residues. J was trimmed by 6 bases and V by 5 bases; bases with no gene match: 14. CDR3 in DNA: TGTGCCAGCAGCCGACCTGGCAGCGGGGGGGCCCGGGATACGCAGTATTTT. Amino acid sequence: CASSRPGSGGARDTQYF.

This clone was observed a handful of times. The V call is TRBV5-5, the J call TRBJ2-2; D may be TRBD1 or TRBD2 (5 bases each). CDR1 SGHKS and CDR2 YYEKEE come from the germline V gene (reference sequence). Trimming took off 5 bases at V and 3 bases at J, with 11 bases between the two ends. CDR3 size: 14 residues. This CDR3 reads CASSGDGYTGELFF. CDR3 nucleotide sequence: TGTGCCAGCAGTGGGGACGGATACACCGGGGAGCTGTTTTTT. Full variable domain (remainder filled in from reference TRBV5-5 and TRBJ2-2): DAGVTQSPTHLIKTRGQQVTLRCSPISGHKSVSWYQQVLGQGPQFIFQYYEKEERGRGNFPDRFSARQFPNYSSELNVNALLLGDSALYLCASSGDGYTGELFFGEGSRLTVL.

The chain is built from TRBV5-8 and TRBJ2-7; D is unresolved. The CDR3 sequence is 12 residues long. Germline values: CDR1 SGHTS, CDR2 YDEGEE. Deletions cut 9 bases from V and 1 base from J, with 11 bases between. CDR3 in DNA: TGTGCCACCGCCCCGGAGTCCTACGAGCAGTACTTC. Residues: CATAPESYEQYF.

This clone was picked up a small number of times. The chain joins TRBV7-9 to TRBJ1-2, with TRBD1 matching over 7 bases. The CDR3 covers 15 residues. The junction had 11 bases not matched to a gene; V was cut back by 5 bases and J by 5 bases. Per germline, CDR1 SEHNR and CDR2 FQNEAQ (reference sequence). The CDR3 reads CASSTQGGTAYGYTF. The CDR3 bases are TGTGCCAGCAGCACTCAAGGGGGCACTGCGTATGGCTACACCTTC. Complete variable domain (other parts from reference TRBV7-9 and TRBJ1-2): DTGVSQNPRHKITKRGQNVTFRCDPISEHNRLYWYRQTLGQGPEFLTYFQNEAQLEKSRLLSDRFSAERPKGSFSTLEIQRTEQGDSAMYLCASSTQGGTAYGYTFGSGTRLTVV.

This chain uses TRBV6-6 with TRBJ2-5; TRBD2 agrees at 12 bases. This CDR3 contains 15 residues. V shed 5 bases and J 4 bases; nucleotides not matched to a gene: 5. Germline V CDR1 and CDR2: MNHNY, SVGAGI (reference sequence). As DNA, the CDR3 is TGTGCCAGCAGTGGACTAGCGGGAATTAGAGAGACCCAGTACTTC. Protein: CASSGLAGIRETQYF.

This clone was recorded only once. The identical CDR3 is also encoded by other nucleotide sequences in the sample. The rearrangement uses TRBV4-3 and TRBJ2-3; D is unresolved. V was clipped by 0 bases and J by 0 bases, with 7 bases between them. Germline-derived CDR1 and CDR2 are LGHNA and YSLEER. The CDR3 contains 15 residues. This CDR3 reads CASSQDWDSTDTQYF. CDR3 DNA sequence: TGCGCCAGCAGCCAAGACTGGGATAGCACAGATACGCAGTATTTT.

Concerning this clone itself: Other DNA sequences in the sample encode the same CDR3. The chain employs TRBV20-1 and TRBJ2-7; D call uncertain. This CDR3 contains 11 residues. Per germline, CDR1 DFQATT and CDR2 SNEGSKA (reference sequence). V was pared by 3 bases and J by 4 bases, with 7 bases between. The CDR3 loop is CSARDGYEQYF. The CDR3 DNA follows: TGCAGTGCTAGGGACGGATACGAGCAGTACTTC.

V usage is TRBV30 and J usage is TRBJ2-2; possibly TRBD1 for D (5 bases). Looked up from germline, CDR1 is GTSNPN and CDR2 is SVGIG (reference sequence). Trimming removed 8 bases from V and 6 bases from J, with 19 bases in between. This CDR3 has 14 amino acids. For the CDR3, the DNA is TGTGCCCGAGTCGGCAGGGCGGAATCCGGGGAGCTGTTTTTT. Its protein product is CARVGRAESGELFF.

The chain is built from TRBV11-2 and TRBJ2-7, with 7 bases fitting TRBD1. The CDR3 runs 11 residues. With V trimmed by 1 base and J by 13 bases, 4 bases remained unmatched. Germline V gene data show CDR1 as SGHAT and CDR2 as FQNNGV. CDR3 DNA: TGTGCCAGCAGCTTAGGGGGACAGACATACTTC. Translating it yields CASSLGGQTYF.

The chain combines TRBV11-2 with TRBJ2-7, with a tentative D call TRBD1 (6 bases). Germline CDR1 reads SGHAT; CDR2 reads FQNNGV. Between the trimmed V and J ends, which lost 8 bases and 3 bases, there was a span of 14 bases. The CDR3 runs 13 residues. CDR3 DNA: TGTGCCAGCGGGCTCCAGGGACACTACGAGCAGTACTTC. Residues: CASGLQGHYEQYF. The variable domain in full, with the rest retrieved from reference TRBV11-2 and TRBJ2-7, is EAGVAQSPRYKIIEKRQSVAFWCNPISGHATLYWYQQILGQGPKLLIQFQNNGVVDDSQLPKDRFSAERLKGVDSTLKIQPAKLEDSAVYLCASGLQGHYEQYFGPGTRLTVT.

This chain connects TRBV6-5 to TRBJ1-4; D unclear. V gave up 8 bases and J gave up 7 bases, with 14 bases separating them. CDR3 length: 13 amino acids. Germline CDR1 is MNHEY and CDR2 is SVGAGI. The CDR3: CASQGLGGEKLFF. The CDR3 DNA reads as TGTGCCAGCCAAGGGTTGGGTGGTGAAAAACTGTTTTTT.

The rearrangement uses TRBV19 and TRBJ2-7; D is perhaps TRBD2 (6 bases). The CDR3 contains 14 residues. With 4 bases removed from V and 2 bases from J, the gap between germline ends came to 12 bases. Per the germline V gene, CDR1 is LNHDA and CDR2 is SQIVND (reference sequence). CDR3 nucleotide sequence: TGTGCCAGTAGTACAGCCGGGGGTACCTACGAGCAGTACTTC. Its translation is CASSTAGGTYEQYF. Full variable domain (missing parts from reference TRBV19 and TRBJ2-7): DGGITQSPKYLFRKEGQNVTLSCEQNLNHDAMYWYRQDPGQGLRLIYYSQIVNDFQKGDIAEGYSVSREKKESFPLTVTSAQKNPTAFYLCASSTAGGTYEQYFGPGTRLTVT.

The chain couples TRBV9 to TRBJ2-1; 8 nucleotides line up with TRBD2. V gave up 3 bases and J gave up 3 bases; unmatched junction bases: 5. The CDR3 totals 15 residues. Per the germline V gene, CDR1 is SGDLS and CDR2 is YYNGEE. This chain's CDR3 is CASSGSGGVYNEQFF. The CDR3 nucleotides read TGTGCCAGCAGCGGAAGCGGGGGAGTCTACAATGAGCAGTTCTTC.

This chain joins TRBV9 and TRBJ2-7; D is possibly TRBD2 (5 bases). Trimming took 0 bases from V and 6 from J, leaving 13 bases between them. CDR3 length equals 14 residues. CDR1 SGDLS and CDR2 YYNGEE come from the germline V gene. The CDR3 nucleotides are TGTGCCAGCAGCGTAGGGACTGGAAATGGCGAGCAGTACTTC. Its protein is CASSVGTGNGEQYF. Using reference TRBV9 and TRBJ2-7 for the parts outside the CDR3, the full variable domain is DSGVTQTPKHLITATGQRVTLRCSPRSGDLSVYWYQQSLDQGLQFLIQYYNGEERAKGNILERFSAQQFPDLHSELNLSSLELGDSALYFCASSVGTGNGEQYFGPGTRLTVT.

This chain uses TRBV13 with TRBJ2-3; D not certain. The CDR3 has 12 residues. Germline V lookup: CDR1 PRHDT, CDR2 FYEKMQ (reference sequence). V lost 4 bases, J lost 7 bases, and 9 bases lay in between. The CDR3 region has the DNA TGTGCCAGCAGCTCGGAGAGCAATACGCAGTATTTT. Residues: CASSSESNTQYF.

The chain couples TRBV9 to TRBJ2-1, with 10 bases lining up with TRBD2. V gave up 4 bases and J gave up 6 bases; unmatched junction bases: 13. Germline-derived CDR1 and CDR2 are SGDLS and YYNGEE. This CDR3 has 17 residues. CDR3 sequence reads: CASSLEETSGEANEQFF. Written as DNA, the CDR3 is TGTGCCAGCAGCTTAGAAGAAACTAGCGGGGAGGCCAATGAGCAGTTCTTC.

This CDR3 is CAGGGENGGDTQYF. In DNA form, the CDR3 reads TGTGCCGGGGGGGGAGAAAACGGAGGAGATACGCAGTATTTT. The J gene is TRBJ2-3, the V gene TRBV30, with TRBD2 matching over 7 bases. The CDR3 contains 14 residues. The germline gives CDR1 GTSNPN, CDR2 SVGIG (reference sequence). J lost 5 bases, V lost 8 bases, and 13 bases had no gene match. The full variable domain, in which reference TRBV30 and TRBJ2-3 provide the parts outside the CDR3, is SQTIHQWPATLVQPVGSPLSLECTVEGTSNPNLYWYRQAAGRGLQLLFYSVGIGQISSEVPQNLSASRPQDRQFILSSKKLLLSDSGFYLCAGGGENGGDTQYFGPGTRLTVL.

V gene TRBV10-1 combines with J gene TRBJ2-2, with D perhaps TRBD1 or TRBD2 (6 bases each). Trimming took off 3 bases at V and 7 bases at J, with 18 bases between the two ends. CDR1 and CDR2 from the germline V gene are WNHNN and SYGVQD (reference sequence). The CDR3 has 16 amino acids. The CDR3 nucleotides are TGCGCCAGCAGTGATGCCGTGTGGGGGGCTGGCGGGGAGCTGTTTTTT. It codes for CASSDAVWGAGGELFF.

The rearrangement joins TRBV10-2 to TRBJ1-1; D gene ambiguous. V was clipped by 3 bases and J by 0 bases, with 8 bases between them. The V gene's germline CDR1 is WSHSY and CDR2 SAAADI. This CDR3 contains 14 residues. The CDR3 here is CASSEIRMNTEAFF. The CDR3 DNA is TGCGCCAGCAGTGAAATACGCATGAACACTGAAGCTTTCTTT.

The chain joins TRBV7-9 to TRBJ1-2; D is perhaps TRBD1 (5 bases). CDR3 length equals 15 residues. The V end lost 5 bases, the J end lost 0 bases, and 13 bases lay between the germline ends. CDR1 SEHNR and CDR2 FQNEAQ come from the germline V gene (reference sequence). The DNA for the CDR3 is TGTGCCAGCAGCCTCAGGGACCGCGCTAACTATGGCTACACCTTC. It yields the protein CASSLRDRANYGYTF.

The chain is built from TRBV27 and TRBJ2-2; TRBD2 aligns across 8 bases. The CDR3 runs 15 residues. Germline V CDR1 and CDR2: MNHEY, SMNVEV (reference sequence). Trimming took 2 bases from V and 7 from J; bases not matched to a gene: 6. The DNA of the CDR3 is TGTGCCAGCAGTTTACCGGGGGGGCCCAGCGGGGAGCTGTTTTTT. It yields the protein CASSLPGGPSGELFF.

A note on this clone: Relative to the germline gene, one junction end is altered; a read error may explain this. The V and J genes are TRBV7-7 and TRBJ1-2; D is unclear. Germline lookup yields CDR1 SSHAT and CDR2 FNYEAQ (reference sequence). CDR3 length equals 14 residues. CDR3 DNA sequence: TGTGCTAGCAGCCAAGCAAGGGAAAACTATGGCTACACCTTC. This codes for CASSQARENYGYTF.

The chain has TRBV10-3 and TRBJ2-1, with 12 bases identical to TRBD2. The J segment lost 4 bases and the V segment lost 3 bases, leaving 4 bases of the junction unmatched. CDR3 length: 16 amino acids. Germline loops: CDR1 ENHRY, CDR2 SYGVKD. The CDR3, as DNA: TGTGCCATCAGTGAAGGACTAGCGGGAACTTACAATGAGCAGTTCTTC. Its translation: CAISEGLAGTYNEQFF.

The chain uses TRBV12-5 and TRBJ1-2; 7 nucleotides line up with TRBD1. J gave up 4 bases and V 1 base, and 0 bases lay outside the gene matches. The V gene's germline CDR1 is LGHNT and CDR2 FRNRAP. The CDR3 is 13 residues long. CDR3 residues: CASGLDRGYGYTF. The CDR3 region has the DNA TGTGCTAGTGGTTTGGACAGGGGCTATGGCTACACCTTC.

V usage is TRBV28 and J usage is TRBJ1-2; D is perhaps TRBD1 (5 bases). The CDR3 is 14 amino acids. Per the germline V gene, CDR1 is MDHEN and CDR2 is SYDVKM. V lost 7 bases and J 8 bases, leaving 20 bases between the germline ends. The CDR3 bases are TGTGCCAGCACCGCTCAGGGTGGGGATATGGGCTACACCTTC. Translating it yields CASTAQGGDMGYTF.

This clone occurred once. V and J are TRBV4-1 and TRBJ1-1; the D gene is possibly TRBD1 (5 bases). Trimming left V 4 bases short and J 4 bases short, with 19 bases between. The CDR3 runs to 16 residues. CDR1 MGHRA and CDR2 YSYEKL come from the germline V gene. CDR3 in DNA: TGCGCCAGCAGCCTTCGTAACGAACAGGAGGTCACTGAAGCTTTCTTT. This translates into CASSLRNEQEVTEAFF.

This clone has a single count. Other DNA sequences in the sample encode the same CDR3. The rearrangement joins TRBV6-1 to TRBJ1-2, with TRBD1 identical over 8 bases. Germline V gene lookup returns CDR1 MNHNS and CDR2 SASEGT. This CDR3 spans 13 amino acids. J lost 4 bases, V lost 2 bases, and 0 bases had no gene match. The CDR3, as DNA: TGTGCCAGCAGTGAAACAGGGGGCTATGGCTACACCTTC. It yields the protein CASSETGGYGYTF.

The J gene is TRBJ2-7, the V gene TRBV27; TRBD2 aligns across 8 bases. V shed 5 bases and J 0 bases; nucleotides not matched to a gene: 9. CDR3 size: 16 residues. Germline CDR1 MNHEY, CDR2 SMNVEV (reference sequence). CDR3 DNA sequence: TGTGCCAGCAGTCCAGTAGCGGGACTAATCTCCTACGAGCAGTACTTC. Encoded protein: CASSPVAGLISYEQYF.

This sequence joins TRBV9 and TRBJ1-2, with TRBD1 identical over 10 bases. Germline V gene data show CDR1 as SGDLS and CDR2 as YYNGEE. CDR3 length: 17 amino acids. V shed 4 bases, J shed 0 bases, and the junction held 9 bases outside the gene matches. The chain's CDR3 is CASSLGTGVPTNYGYTF. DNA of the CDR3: TGTGCCAGCAGCCTAGGGACAGGGGTACCAACTAACTATGGCTACACCTTC.

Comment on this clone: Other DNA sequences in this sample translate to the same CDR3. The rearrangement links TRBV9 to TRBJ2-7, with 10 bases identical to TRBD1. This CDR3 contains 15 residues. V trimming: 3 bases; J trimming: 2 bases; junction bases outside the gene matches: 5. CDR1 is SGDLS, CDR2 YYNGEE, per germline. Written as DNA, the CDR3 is TGTGCCAGCAGCGAAGGGACAGGGGATACCTACGAGCAGTACTTC. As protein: CASSEGTGDTYEQYF.

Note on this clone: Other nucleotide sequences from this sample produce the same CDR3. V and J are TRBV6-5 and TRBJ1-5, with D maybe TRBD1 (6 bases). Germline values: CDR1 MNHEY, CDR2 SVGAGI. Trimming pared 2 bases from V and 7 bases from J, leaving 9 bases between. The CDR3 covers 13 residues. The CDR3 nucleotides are TGTGCCAGCAGTTACGGGCAGGGGCAGCCCCAGCATTTT. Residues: CASSYGQGQPQHF.